The 28 T cell receptor beta chains reported below all come from one sample, sequenced in a study of shared clonotypes between healthy human individuals. Measured with immunoSEQ multiplex PCR; TCRdb has only the in-frame clones, and not every one. The data contain approximately 1,500,000 clones, 95% to 99% of them singletons. Source material: naive CD4+ T cells sorted from blood. Documented subset: CD45RA+ positively selected. The receptors come from a young man in good health.

The chain combines TRBV6-5 with TRBJ1-1; D is unresolved. Germline lookup yields CDR1 MNHEY and CDR2 SVGAGI. The CDR3 sequence is 13 residues long. Trimming took off 7 bases at V and 5 bases at J, with 14 bases between the two ends. CDR3 region: CASTDLRVTEAFF. In nucleotides, the CDR3 is TGTGCCAGCACCGACCTGAGGGTGACTGAAGCTTTCTTT.

Turning to this clone: The identical CDR3 is also encoded by other nucleotide sequences in the sample. The chain joins TRBV2 to TRBJ2-7; TRBD1 matches 7 bases. CDR1 is SNHLY, CDR2 FYNNEI, per germline. The J segment lost 0 bases and the V segment lost 4 bases, leaving 0 bases of the junction unmatched. The CDR3 runs to 13 residues. The CDR3 protein is CASSGDSSYEQYF. The CDR3 nucleotides are TGTGCCAGCAGTGGGGACAGCTCCTACGAGCAGTACTTC.

This clone appeared once. The chain couples TRBV7-2 to TRBJ1-1, with a tentative D call TRBD1 (6 bases). V lost 1 base and J 10 bases, leaving 16 bases between the germline ends. CDR3 length: 14 residues. Germline loops: CDR1 SGHTA, CDR2 FQGNSA. CDR3 bases: TGTGCCAGCAGCTTAGATCGGCCAGGGGCTGTAGCTTTCTTT. Translated, it gives CASSLDRPGAVAFF.

CDR3 nucleotides: TGTGCCAGCAGCTTAGATGCGGGAGTAAGGCGTGAGCAGTTCTTC. It encodes CASSLDAGVRREQFF. This sequence joins TRBV7-2 and TRBJ2-1, with 7 bases fitting TRBD2. The germline V gene has CDR1 SGHTA and CDR2 FQGNSA. This CDR3 is built from 15 residues. With V trimmed by 1 base and J by 9 bases, 9 bases remained unmatched.

This chain joins TRBV19 and TRBJ2-7; D remains unclear. The V and J ends lost 8 bases and 3 bases respectively, with 8 bases between them. Germline CDR1 LNHDA, CDR2 SQIVND (reference sequence). The CDR3 is made up of 11 amino acids. CDR3 loop: CASGLFYEQYF. The CDR3 DNA follows: TGTGCCAGTGGGTTATTCTACGAGCAGTACTTC.

This clone occurred once. This sequence joins TRBV4-3 and TRBJ2-3; 7 bases align to TRBD1. CDR3 size: 16 residues. The trim removed 1 base at V and 3 bases at J, leaving 7 bases unmatched. The V gene's germline CDR1 is LGHNA and CDR2 YSLEER. The CDR3: CASSQGGRGFTDTQYF. CDR3 nucleotide sequence: TGCGCCAGCAGCCAAGGGGGCAGGGGGTTTACAGATACGCAGTATTTT.

The chain uses TRBV11-2 and TRBJ2-1; D remains ambiguous. V lost 5 bases, J lost 9 bases, and 20 bases lay in between. This CDR3 spans 15 amino acids. The germline V gene has CDR1 SGHAT and CDR2 FQNNGV. CDR3 in amino acids: CASSPEPVPSTEQFF. CDR3 in DNA: TGTGCCAGCAGCCCAGAGCCGGTCCCCTCCACTGAGCAGTTCTTC.

V usage is TRBV19 and J usage is TRBJ1-2; TRBD1 is a possible D gene (6 bases). This CDR3 has 15 amino acids. Germline assignment: CDR1 LNHDA and CDR2 SQIVND (reference sequence). The V end lost 5 bases, the J end lost 5 bases, and 18 bases lay between the germline ends. The CDR3 region has the DNA TGTGCCAGTAGTGATGATCTACAGGGAATGTATGGCTACACCTTC. Its protein is CASSDDLQGMYGYTF.

The chain has TRBV5-6 and TRBJ1-1, with a weak D call TRBD1 (5 bases). The CDR3 is 14 amino acids. Deletions cut 1 base from V and 12 bases from J, with 19 bases between. From germline, CDR1 is SGHDT and CDR2 YYEEEE. CDR3 amino acids: CASSLLWQGYQPFF. Here the CDR3 DNA reads TGTGCCAGCAGCTTGCTTTGGCAGGGCTACCAACCTTTCTTT.

The CDR3 bases are TGTGCCAGCAGTGACCAGGGCCTCCCCAATCAGCCCCAGCATTTT. Translating it yields CASSDQGLPNQPQHF. The gene calls are TRBV2 and TRBJ1-5; a possible D gene is TRBD1 (5 bases). The V end lost 3 bases, the J end lost 3 bases, and 12 bases lay between the germline ends. The CDR3 loop spans 15 amino acids. In germline, CDR1 is SNHLY, CDR2 FYNNEI.

This clone has only one observation. The gene calls are TRBV18 and TRBJ2-3, with 11 bases identical to TRBD2. Germline CDR1 and CDR2: KGHSH and LQKENI. After removal of 4 bases from V and 2 bases from J, the junction contained 5 bases not matched to a gene. The CDR3 runs 16 residues. Written as DNA, the CDR3 is TGTGCCAGCTCACAATTAGCGGGAGGGCTCACAGATACGCAGTATTTT. Translation: CASSQLAGGLTDTQYF.

The chain recombines TRBV20-1 with TRBJ1-1, with 7 bases fitting TRBD1. Looked up from germline, CDR1 is DFQATT and CDR2 is SNEGSKA (reference sequence). The CDR3 is 9 residues long. The V segment lost 6 bases and the J segment 12 bases; nucleotides outside the gene matches: 4. This CDR3 reads CSADREPFF. DNA of the CDR3: TGCAGTGCCGACAGGGAGCCTTTCTTT.

V and J are TRBV6-6 and TRBJ2-5; D is ambiguous. The CDR3 loop spans 15 amino acids. The V and J ends lost 2 bases and 0 bases respectively, with 10 bases between them. Germline V CDR1 and CDR2: MNHNY, SVGAGI (reference sequence). CDR3 DNA sequence: TGTGCCAGCAGTTACACGGCACACAACCAAGAGACCCAGTACTTC. This encodes CASSYTAHNQETQYF.

The chain carries TRBV7-8 and TRBJ2-7; D may be TRBD1 or TRBD2 (5 bases each). With 5 bases removed from V and 5 bases from J, the gap between germline ends came to 16 bases. The germline V gene has CDR1 SGHVS and CDR2 FQNEAQ. This CDR3 region has 14 residues. The CDR3 coding sequence is TGTGCCAGCAGCCTACGGGGCTTGGGGGACGAGCAGTACTTC. Its protein product is CASSLRGLGDEQYF.

The V gene is TRBV2, the J gene TRBJ2-1, with D unresolved. Germline values: CDR1 SNHLY, CDR2 FYNNEI. CDR3 length equals 13 residues. Between the trimmed V and J ends, which lost 3 bases and 6 bases, there was a span of 9 bases. This CDR3 is CASSDFRSNEQFF. The DNA for the CDR3 is TGTGCCAGCAGTGATTTCCGTTCCAATGAGCAGTTCTTC.

This clone was picked up one time. This chain connects TRBV6-6 to TRBJ2-5; 9 bases fit TRBD1. V was pared by 8 bases and J by 4 bases, with 11 bases of the junction left unmatched. Germline CDR1 reads MNHNY; CDR2 reads SVGAGI (reference sequence). The CDR3 covers 15 residues. The CDR3 DNA reads as TGTGCCAGCCAAGAGCTCGGACAGGGGCGAGAGACCCAGTACTTC. This gives the protein CASQELGQGRETQYF.

The V gene is TRBV10-3, the J gene TRBJ2-1, with TRBD2 identical over 11 bases. Trimming took 0 bases from V and 7 from J; bases not matched to a gene: 11. The CDR3 length is 18 residues. Germline CDR1 ENHRY, CDR2 SYGVKD. As DNA, the CDR3 is TGTGCCATCAGTGAGTCGGAACTACTAGCGGGAGTCTCAAATGAGCAGTTCTTC. This encodes CAISESELLAGVSNEQFF.

The J gene is TRBJ2-7, the V gene TRBV6-1; D is perhaps TRBD1 or TRBD2 (5 bases each). The CDR3 length is 15 residues. Trimming took 2 bases from V and 6 from J, leaving 17 bases between them. CDR1 MNHNS and CDR2 SASEGT come from the germline V gene. CDR3 protein: CASSETFGAAPEQYF. The CDR3 DNA sequence: TGTGCCAGCAGTGAAACATTCGGGGCAGCCCCCGAGCAGTACTTC.

Only one count was recorded for this clone. The chain links TRBV30 to TRBJ2-2; 10 bases agree with TRBD2. Germline V gene lookup returns CDR1 GTSNPN and CDR2 SVGIG (reference sequence). Germline trimming cut 0 bases from V and 0 bases from J; bases unmatched to any gene: 4. This CDR3 has 17 amino acids. CDR3 sequence: CAWSVRAGGPNTGELFF. The DNA of the CDR3 is TGTGCCTGGAGTGTACGAGCGGGAGGGCCGAACACCGGGGAGCTGTTTTTT.

V and J are TRBV28 and TRBJ1-4; D remains ambiguous. Trimming shortened V by 6 bases and J by 7 bases, and 18 bases separated the two germline ends. The germline V gene has CDR1 MDHEN and CDR2 SYDVKM. The CDR3 length is 15 residues. CDR3 DNA: TGTGCCAGCAGCCGTGAATCTGGGCGGGCTGAAAAACTGTTTTTT. Translation gives CASSRESGRAEKLFF.

This chain links TRBV5-6 with TRBJ2-7; 7 nucleotides line up with TRBD2. The CDR3 loop spans 16 amino acids. The V gene's germline CDR1 is SGHDT and CDR2 YYEEEE. V dropped 4 bases and J dropped 3; count of bases not matched to a gene: 13. CDR3 nucleotide sequence: TGTGCCAGCAGCCAGCCCCGGACTAGAAGAGACTACGAGCAGTACTTC. It yields the protein CASSQPRTRRDYEQYF.

The chain couples TRBV5-1 to TRBJ2-3; unclear D gene. The CDR3 consists of 14 residues. Per germline, CDR1 SGHRS and CDR2 YFSETQ. V lost 0 bases, J lost 4 bases, and 9 bases lay in between. The CDR3 loop is CASSLESNADTQYF. CDR3 sequence (DNA): TGCGCCAGCAGCTTGGAAAGCAATGCAGATACGCAGTATTTT.

In regard to this clone: Other DNA sequences within the sample encode an identical CDR3. The chain carries TRBV18 and TRBJ2-5, with D possibly being TRBD2 (6 bases). The V end was cut by 3 bases, the J end by 5 bases, with 13 bases between. CDR3 size: 14 residues. Per the germline V gene, CDR1 is KGHSH and CDR2 is LQKENI. The CDR3 DNA is TGTGCCAGCTCACCCCTTGGACTAAAGGAGACCCAGTACTTC. This codes for CASSPLGLKETQYF.

The chain uses TRBV7-8 and TRBJ1-1; 9 bases line up with TRBD1. With V trimmed by 5 bases and J by 5 bases, 9 bases remained unmatched. Germline CDR1 reads SGHVS; CDR2 reads FQNEAQ. The CDR3 extends over 15 amino acids. The CDR3 sequence: CASSPGQGRRTEAFF. Here the CDR3 DNA reads TGTGCCAGCAGCCCGGGACAGGGAAGGCGGACTGAAGCTTTCTTT.

The V gene is TRBV10-2, the J gene TRBJ2-2, with a tentative D call TRBD1 (5 bases). The CDR3 runs to 17 residues. Germline V gene data show CDR1 as WSHSY and CDR2 as SAAADI. Between the trimmed V and J ends, which lost 8 bases and 2 bases, there was a span of 21 bases. The CDR3, as DNA: TGCGCCAGCCTCCCCGGCGGCAGGGCCGTTAACACCGGGGAGCTGTTTTTT. Its translation is CASLPGGRAVNTGELFF.

The chain's CDR3 is CASSYSQHGANVLTF. In DNA form, the CDR3 reads TGTGCCAGCAGTTACTCCCAACATGGGGCCAACGTCCTGACTTTC. This chain joins TRBV6-6 and TRBJ2-6; D is undetermined. Germline V gene sequence: CDR1 MNHNY, CDR2 SVGAGI (reference sequence). Trimming took off 0 bases at V and 3 bases at J, with 6 bases between the two ends. This CDR3 is built from 15 residues.

Details on this clone: The sample contains more than one DNA sequence encoding this CDR3. The rearrangement links TRBV7-9 to TRBJ2-1; tentative D call: TRBD2 (5 bases). CDR3 length: 14 residues. The V and J ends lost 3 bases and 0 bases respectively, with 6 bases between them. Germline CDR1 SEHNR, CDR2 FQNEAQ (reference sequence). CDR3 nucleotide sequence: TGTGCCAGCAGCTTGGGGAGCTCCTACAATGAGCAGTTCTTC. Protein sequence: CASSLGSSYNEQFF.

The chain recombines TRBV7-9 with TRBJ1-4, with D perhaps TRBD1 (6 bases). CDR1 is SEHNR, CDR2 FQNEAQ, per germline (reference sequence). Deletions cut 2 bases from V and 8 bases from J, with 15 bases between. This CDR3 comprises 15 residues. The CDR3 region has the DNA TGTGCCAGCAGCTTAAACAGGGCGAAAAAGGAAAAACTGTTTTTT. It codes for CASSLNRAKKEKLFF.